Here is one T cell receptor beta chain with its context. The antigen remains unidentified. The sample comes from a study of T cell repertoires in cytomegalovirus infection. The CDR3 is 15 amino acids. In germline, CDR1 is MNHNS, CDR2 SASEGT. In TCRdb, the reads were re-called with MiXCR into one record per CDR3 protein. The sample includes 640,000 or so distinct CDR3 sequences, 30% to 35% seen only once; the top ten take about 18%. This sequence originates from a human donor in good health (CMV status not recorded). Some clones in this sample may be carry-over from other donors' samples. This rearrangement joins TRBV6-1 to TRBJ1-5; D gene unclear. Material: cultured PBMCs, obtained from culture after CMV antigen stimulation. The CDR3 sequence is CATGQRKDSNQPQHF. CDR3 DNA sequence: TGTGCTACGGGCCAAAGAAAGGATAGCAATCAGCCCCAGCATTTT.